Presented here are 4 T cell receptor beta chains from one specimen sequenced in a study of sequential checkpoint blockade in melanoma. Treatment in this sample: randomized to nivolumab then ipilimumab (arm A) or the reverse (arm B). Sequencing used immunoSEQ multiplex PCR; TCRdb keeps in-frame clones, though not all of them. The sample records around 30,000 clones, about 86% being singletons. This specimen consisted of CD8+ T cells sorted from blood (inferred from file names), obtained from a patient given nivolumab and ipilimumab in sequence. The receptors derive from a human donor with melanoma.

This clone is a singleton in its sample. CDR3 loop: CASSTPGSGETQYF. The CDR3 region has the DNA TGTGCCAGCAGTACCCCGGGGAGCGGAGAGACCCAGTACTTC. This rearrangement joins TRBV28 to TRBJ2-5; D may be TRBD2 (5 bases). This CDR3 region has 14 residues. V lost 5 bases, J lost 4 bases, and 14 bases lay in between. Looked up from germline, CDR1 is MDHEN and CDR2 is SYDVKM.

This clone was seen only a few times. This chain's CDR3 is CASSISGGHNNEQFF. The CDR3 nucleotides read TGTGCCAGTAGTATTTCGGGGGGCCATAACAATGAGCAGTTCTTC. V usage is TRBV19 and J usage is TRBJ2-1, with D possibly being TRBD2 (7 bases). CDR3 length: 15 amino acids. The V and J ends lost 3 bases and 5 bases respectively, with 14 bases between them. Germline V gene data show CDR1 as LNHDA and CDR2 as SQIVND (reference sequence).

This rearrangement joins TRBV7-9 to TRBJ1-2; TRBD1 aligns across 7 bases. In germline, CDR1 is SEHNR, CDR2 FQNEAQ (reference sequence). V lost 3 bases and J lost 0; bases outside the gene matches: 1. The CDR3 extends over 14 amino acids. The CDR3 bases are TGTGCCAGCAGCTTCGGGACAGCTAACTATGGCTACACCTTC. Its translation is CASSFGTANYGYTF. Based on the CDR3 plus reference TRBV7-9 and TRBJ1-2, the full variable domain is DTGVSQNPRHKITKRGQNVTFRCDPISEHNRLYWYRQTLGQGPEFLTYFQNEAQLEKSRLLSDRFSAERPKGSFSTLEIQRTEQGDSAMYLCASSFGTANYGYTFGSGTRLTVV.

The chain combines TRBV6-6 with TRBJ1-6, with TRBD1 identical over 8 bases. V gave up 5 bases and J gave up 14 bases; unmatched junction bases: 5. Germline V gives CDR1 MNHNY, CDR2 SVGAGI (reference sequence). The CDR3 runs to 12 residues. The CDR3 is CASSKDRATLHF. The DNA of the CDR3 is TGTGCCAGCAGTAAGGACAGGGCTACCCTCCACTTT.